Listed below are T cell receptor beta chains from one sample, sequenced in a study of cytomegalovirus exposure and HLA in healthy donors. The data were produced by immunoSEQ multiplex PCR, yet TCRdb's version contains in-frame clones alone and is incomplete. The sample holds 130,000 to 150,000 clones, approximately 79% seen once. Sequencing was done on a sample of PBMCs. Receptors originate from a woman in her thirties or forties in good health and CMV-seropositive. Each CDR3 is given with its conserved first and last residue. D genes are given only for firm matches. The size of a clone is reported for some rows only, either as once, few or many, or as a class for expanded clones.

clone size	V gene	D gene	J gene	CDR3 protein	CDR3 DNA
.	TRBV30	TRBD1	TRBJ1-5	CAWSGQGDSNQPQHF	TGTGCCTGGAGTGGCCAGGGGGACAGCAATCAGCCCCAGCATTTT
.	TRBV11-3	.	TRBJ2-2	CASSRGAAEGELFF	TGTGCCAGCAGCCGGGGGGCCGCGGAGGGGGAGCTGTTTTTT
.	TRBV5-6	TRBD1	TRBJ2-2	CASSPTGTENTGELFF	TGTGCCAGCAGCCCGACCGGGACAGAAAACACCGGGGAGCTGTTTTTT
few	TRBV9	TRBD2	TRBJ2-5	CASSGQAGGQETQYF	TGTGCCAGCAGCGGGCAGGCGGGGGGTCAAGAGACCCAGTACTTC
once	TRBV7-3	TRBD1	TRBJ2-2	CASSPQGAGELFF	TGTGCCAGCAGCCCACAGGGGGCCGGGGAGCTGTTTTTT
.	TRBV30	.	TRBJ1-5	CAWTSGSGNQPQHF	TGTGCCTGGACCTCGGGGTCGGGCAATCAGCCCCAGCATTTT
.	TRBV7-2	TRBD2	TRBJ2-3	CASSLVGTSGGEADTQYF	TGTGCCAGCAGCTTAGTTGGGACTAGCGGGGGGGAGGCAGATACGCAGTATTTT
.	TRBV7-9	TRBD1	TRBJ1-5	CASSDRTGAQPQHF	TGTGCCAGCAGCGATCGGACAGGGGCCCAGCCCCAGCATTTT
.	TRBV6-6	.	TRBJ1-2	CASTNGGTLTNYGYTF	TGTGCCAGCACTAACGGGGGGACACTTACTAACTATGGCTACACCTTC
once	TRBV29-1	.	TRBJ1-5	CSVSGSNQPQHF	TGCAGCGTTTCGGGTAGCAATCAGCCCCAGCATTTT
few	TRBV6-5	TRBD2	TRBJ2-1	CASSGAGGSYNEQFF	TGTGCCAGCTCTGGAGCGGGGGGGTCCTACAATGAGCAGTTCTTC
.	TRBV21-1	.	TRBJ2-7	CASSQNLYAATGGECYEQYF	TGTGCCAGCAGCCAAAATCTCTATGCGGCGACAGGTGGGGAGTGCTACGAGCAGTACTTC
.	TRBV10-3	TRBD1	TRBJ2-5	CAISDTQTGGETQYF	TGTGCCATCAGTGATACCCAGACAGGGGGAGAGACCCAGTACTTC
.	TRBV6-1	.	TRBJ1-3	CASSEKRTVSGNTIYF	TGTGCCAGCAGTGAAAAGCGGACAGTCTCTGGAAACACCATATATTTT
.	TRBV2	.	TRBJ1-1	CASSATGIGFTEAFF	TGTGCCAGCAGCGCCACGGGGATTGGGTTCACTGAAGCTTTCTTT
.	TRBV2	TRBD2	TRBJ2-5	CASSGLAGDGETQYF	TGTGCCAGCAGCGGACTAGCGGGGGATGGGGAGACCCAGTACTTC
.	TRBV7-9	.	TRBJ2-1	CSSSFSGSSYNEQFF	TGTTCCAGCAGCTTTAGTGGGAGCTCCTACAATGAGCAGTTCTTC
.	TRBV15	.	TRBJ1-3	CATSRDRSSGNTIYF	TGTGCCACCAGCAGGGACAGAAGCTCTGGAAACACCATATATTTT
.	TRBV6-1	TRBD1	TRBJ1-5	CASSKIGQGGSPQHF	TGTGCCAGCAGTAAAATTGGACAGGGGGGGTCACCCCAGCATTTT
.	TRBV25-1	.	TRBJ2-3	CASSVSGSSTDTQYF	TGTGCCAGCAGTGTTAGCGGCTCTAGCACAGATACGCAGTATTTT
.	TRBV5-1	TRBD2	TRBJ2-5	CASSLMGLAGGQETQYF	TGCGCCAGCAGCTTGATGGGACTAGCGGGGGGGCAAGAGACCCAGTACTTC
.	TRBV1	.	TRBJ1-6	CTSRPNPRGQRNNSPLHF	TGCACCAGCAGGCCCAATCCTAGAGGACAGAGAAATAATTCACCCCTCCACTTT
few	TRBV5-1	TRBD1	TRBJ1-4	CASSSRGEGHEKLFF	TGCGCCAGCAGCTCCAGGGGGGAAGGCCATGAAAAACTGTTTTTT
.	TRBV6-5	.	TRBJ2-1	CASSFGREQFF	TGTGCCAGCAGTTTCGGTCGGGAGCAGTTCTTC
once	TRBV5-6	.	TRBJ1-1	CASSLALQVAFF	TGTGCCAGCAGCTTGGCGCTACAGGTGGCTTTCTTT
.	TRBV27	.	TRBJ1-5	CASSFNRDQPQHF	TGTGCCAGCAGCTTCAACAGGGATCAGCCCCAGCATTTT
few	TRBV6-5	.	TRBJ1-1	CASSSPRSEAFF	TGTGCCAGCAGCTCCCCCCGGTCTGAAGCTTTCTTT
.	TRBV5-1	TRBD1	TRBJ1-2	CASSPGGQLYGYTF	TGCGCCAGCAGCCCCGGGGGACAGCTTTATGGCTACACCTTC
.	TRBV2	.	TRBJ2-7	CASIESGAHEQYF	TGTGCCAGCATTGAGTCAGGGGCCCACGAGCAGTACTTC
.	TRBV18	.	TRBJ2-5	CASSPPSGKETQYF	TGTGCCAGCTCACCACCGTCAGGAAAAGAGACCCAGTACTTC
.	TRBV6-6	.	TRBJ1-5	CASSHTLNQPQHF	TGTGCCAGCAGTCACACGCTTAATCAGCCCCAGCATTTT
.	TRBV10-1	.	TRBJ2-3	CASSGSFPLADTQYF	TGCGCCAGCAGTGGAAGCTTCCCTCTCGCAGATACGCAGTATTTT
once	TRBV7-9	.	TRBJ2-1	CASQTGGDFGEQFF	TGTGCCAGCCAGACAGGAGGAGATTTCGGTGAGCAGTTCTTC
.	TRBV7-6	.	TRBJ2-7	CASSLGRVYEQYF	TGTGCCAGCAGCTTAGGTCGGGTCTACGAGCAGTACTTC
few	TRBV6-5	TRBD1	TRBJ1-2	CASRGTGGAAGYTF	TGTGCCAGCAGGGGTACAGGGGGCGCGGCTGGCTACACCTTC
.	TRBV5-6	TRBD2	TRBJ2-3	CASSASGTSGTTDTQYF	TGTGCCAGCAGCGCCTCCGGGACTAGCGGGACCACAGATACGCAGTATTTT
few	TRBV29-1	.	TRBJ1-1	CSVEGGGLNTEAFF	TGCAGCGTTGAGGGAGGCGGACTGAACACTGAAGCTTTCTTT
once	TRBV6-1	TRBD2	TRBJ2-2	CASSAGLAGGSGELFF	TGTGCCAGCAGTGCCGGACTAGCGGGGGGGTCCGGGGAGCTGTTTTTT
.	TRBV11-2	.	TRBJ1-4	CASSLASGGRVTEKLFF	TGTGCCAGCAGCTTAGCGTCGGGGGGCAGGGTCACGGAAAAACTGTTTTTT
.	TRBV11-2	.	TRBJ2-2	CASSPGPGELFF	TGTGCCAGCAGTCCAGGGCCCGGGGAGCTGTTTTTT
.	TRBV2	.	TRBJ1-2	CASSTITSARGYTF	TGTGCCAGCAGTACAATAACCAGCGCACGTGGCTACACCTTC
.	TRBV18	TRBD2	TRBJ2-5	CASSPLGLLADQETQYF	TGTGCCAGCTCACCCCTAGGACTCCTAGCGGACCAAGAGACCCAGTACTTC
.	TRBV5-1	.	TRBJ2-5	CASSLEAAGWETQYF	TGCGCCAGCAGCTTGGAAGCTGCGGGGTGGGAGACCCAGTACTTC
.	TRBV18	.	TRBJ1-1	CASSLTRDSGAFF	TGTGCCAGCTCCCTTACCAGGGACTCGGGAGCTTTCTTT